The following is a T cell receptor beta chain sequence with its context. TCR beta CDR3 regions were amplified from RNA. With the HTBI primer set, the TCR CDR3 went through a first round of RT-PCR. TCRdb used MiXCR to reprocess the multiplex PCR reads, holding one entry per CDR3 protein. The sample holds hundreds of thousands of distinct CDR3 sequences, 12% to 15% seen once. The sample comes from a study of T cells in Graves' hyperthyroidism and ophthalmopathy. The overall study: Any treatment followed the collection of peripheral blood at initial diagnosis.

Looked up from germline, CDR1 is LNHDA and CDR2 is SQIVND (reference sequence). With 5 bases removed from V and 0 bases from J, the gap between germline ends came to 13 bases. The CDR3 has 16 residues. This sample holds PBMCs from less than 11 ml fresh peripheral blood. Source material: blood. The gene calls are TRBV19 and TRBJ1-4, with D uncertain. The TCR originated in a woman aged 18-29 years with Graves' hyperthyroidism. The chain's CDR3 is CASSGPDGATNEKLFF. The CDR3 DNA reads TGTGCCAGTAGTGGGCCGGACGGGGCAACTAATGAAAAACTGTTTTTT.